These 4 T cell receptor beta chains originate from one sample sequenced in a study of cytomegalovirus exposure and HLA in healthy donors. The PCR contained 60 Vbeta and 13 Jbeta primers. Produced via immunoSEQ multiplex PCR; TCRdb's table is partial and in-frame only. The table includes 120,000 to 150,000 clones, less than 80% detected once. The sample consisted of PBMCs. These receptors came from a woman in her fifties or sixties in good health and CMV-seropositive.

This chain links TRBV6-5 with TRBJ2-3; D gene uncertain. This CDR3 region has 15 residues. The ends were cut back, 5 bases at V and 3 bases at J, with 15 bases in the middle. Per germline, CDR1 MNHEY and CDR2 SVGAGI. The CDR3: CASSPLGPVTDTQYF. In DNA, the CDR3 is TGTGCCAGCAGTCCTCTAGGCCCGGTTACAGATACGCAGTATTTT.

This clone was observed a handful of times. The CDR3 nucleotides are TGCGCCAGCATTGAGGGTGGGGGCCTGAACACTGAAGCTTTCTTT. Protein: CASIEGGGLNTEAFF. The chain has TRBV5-1 and TRBJ1-1; the D gene is possibly TRBD1 (6 bases). Germline V gene sequence: CDR1 SGHRS, CDR2 YFSETQ. Trimming removed 6 bases from V and 0 bases from J, with 15 bases in between. CDR3 length equals 15 residues.

The rearrangement links TRBV6-6 to TRBJ2-7; 8 nucleotides align to TRBD2. The CDR3 has 16 residues. Germline V gives CDR1 MNHNY, CDR2 SVGAGI (reference sequence). V lost 0 bases, J lost 4 bases, and 8 bases stayed unmatched. The CDR3 spells CASSYSERGGRYEQYF. The CDR3 DNA follows: TGTGCCAGCAGTTACTCAGAGCGCGGGGGGCGGTACGAGCAGTACTTC.

CDR3 coding DNA: TGCGCCAGCAGCTTAGAAGCGGGGGGGCCGGATACGCAGTATTTT. Translated: CASSLEAGGPDTQYF. The chain carries TRBV5-1 and TRBJ2-3; 10 bases agree with TRBD2. CDR1 is SGHRS, CDR2 YFSETQ, per germline. This CDR3 contains 15 residues. Germline trimming cut 2 bases from V and 6 bases from J; bases unmatched to any gene: 6.